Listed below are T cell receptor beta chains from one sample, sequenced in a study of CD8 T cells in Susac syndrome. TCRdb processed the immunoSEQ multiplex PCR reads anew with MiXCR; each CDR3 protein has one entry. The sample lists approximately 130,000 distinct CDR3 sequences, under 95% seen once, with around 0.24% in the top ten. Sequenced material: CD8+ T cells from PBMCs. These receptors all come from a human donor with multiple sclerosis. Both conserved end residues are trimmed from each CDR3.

CDR3 protein: ASSQEGRQPNTEAF
CDR3 length: 14
V gene: TRBV4-3
J gene: TRBJ1-1

CDR3 protein: MQGIAYGYT
CDR3 length: 9
V gene: TRBV2
J gene: TRBJ1-2

CDR3 protein: ASSQSDWTKWDEQF
CDR3 length: 14
V gene: TRBV4-1
J gene: TRBJ2-1

CDR3 protein: ASSAPGWGDPDTQY
CDR3 length: 14
V gene: TRBV9
J gene: TRBJ2-3

CDR3 protein: ASSLEREKTQY
CDR3 length: 11
V gene: TRBV13
J gene: TRBJ2-5

CDR3 protein: AWTPERHYTEAF
CDR3 length: 12
V gene: TRBV30
J gene: TRBJ1-1

CDR3 protein: ASSLRLAEIQETQY
CDR3 length: 14
V gene: TRBV7-2
J gene: TRBJ2-5

CDR3 protein: ASSIPSVSYEQY
CDR3 length: 12
V gene: TRBV19
J gene: TRBJ2-7

CDR3 protein: ASSQSGGQEAF
CDR3 length: 11
V gene: TRBV5-1
J gene: TRBJ1-1

CDR3 protein: ASSELGQGADEQY
CDR3 length: 13
V gene: TRBV6-1
J gene: TRBJ2-7

CDR3 protein: ASSIRDRGQPQH
CDR3 length: 12
V gene: TRBV19
J gene: TRBJ1-5

CDR3 protein: ASSLGINYGYT
CDR3 length: 11
V gene: TRBV7-2
J gene: TRBJ1-2

CDR3 protein: AISATSPMTDTQY
CDR3 length: 13
V gene: TRBV10-3
J gene: TRBJ2-3

CDR3 protein: ASSRTPETQY
CDR3 length: 10
V gene: TRBV5-6
J gene: TRBJ2-5

CDR3 protein: ASSLSIGGYEQY
CDR3 length: 12
V gene: TRBV27
J gene: TRBJ2-7

CDR3 protein: ASSLGQLNTEAF
CDR3 length: 12
V gene: TRBV7-2
J gene: TRBJ1-1

CDR3 protein: ASSYYRDYQETQY
CDR3 length: 13
V gene: TRBV6-2/TRBV6-3
J gene: TRBJ2-5

CDR3 protein: ASSRTGFVDTQY
CDR3 length: 12
V gene: TRBV27
J gene: TRBJ2-3

CDR3 protein: ASCEGLTPTDTQY
CDR3 length: 13
V gene: TRBV3-1
J gene: TRBJ2-3

CDR3 protein: ASSLPGSNQPQH
CDR3 length: 12
V gene: TRBV7-3
J gene: TRBJ1-5

CDR3 protein: ASSVQVGIEQY
CDR3 length: 11
V gene: TRBV27
J gene: TRBJ2-7

CDR3 protein: ASRDRTGGFLEAF
CDR3 length: 13
V gene: TRBV5-8
J gene: TRBJ1-1

CDR3 protein: ASSLGLGAF
CDR3 length: 9
V gene: TRBV7-2
J gene: TRBJ1-1

CDR3 protein: SVDSLMTPGYT
CDR3 length: 11
V gene: TRBV29-1
J gene: TRBJ1-2

CDR3 protein: AWDRATEAF
CDR3 length: 9
V gene: TRBV30
J gene: TRBJ1-1

CDR3 protein: ASSGSGSADEQY
CDR3 length: 12
V gene: TRBV25-1
J gene: TRBJ2-7

CDR3 protein: ASSHPRGGLNEQY
CDR3 length: 13
V gene: TRBV14
J gene: TRBJ2-7

CDR3 protein: AEGLVEQY
CDR3 length: 8
V gene: TRBV6-4
J gene: TRBJ2-7

CDR3 protein: AWQLGYEQY
CDR3 length: 9
V gene: TRBV30
J gene: TRBJ2-7

CDR3 protein: ASSQRGFEAF
CDR3 length: 10
V gene: TRBV4-1
J gene: TRBJ1-1

CDR3 protein: ASSDVIGQGGETQY
CDR3 length: 14
V gene: TRBV2
J gene: TRBJ2-5

CDR3 protein: ASSRAGIDWNYGYT
CDR3 length: 14
V gene: TRBV3-1
J gene: TRBJ1-2

CDR3 protein: ASSTAPREPQH
CDR3 length: 11
V gene: TRBV19
J gene: TRBJ1-5

CDR3 protein: ARQSYEQY
CDR3 length: 8
V gene: TRBV21-1
J gene: TRBJ2-7

CDR3 protein: ASSLSGPYEQY
CDR3 length: 11
V gene: TRBV27
J gene: TRBJ2-7

CDR3 protein: ASSLLAEQF
CDR3 length: 9
V gene: TRBV7-9
J gene: TRBJ2-1

CDR3 protein: ASRVGTPTTDTQY
CDR3 length: 13
V gene: TRBV6-5
J gene: TRBJ2-3

CDR3 protein: ASSFGRLNTEAF
CDR3 length: 12
V gene: TRBV6-6
J gene: TRBJ1-1

CDR3 protein: ASSHFHGGSLLNTGELF
CDR3 length: 17
V gene: TRBV4-3
J gene: TRBJ2-2

CDR3 protein: ASSEDYNEQF
CDR3 length: 10
V gene: TRBV9
J gene: TRBJ2-1

CDR3 protein: ASSIASGDSYNEQF
CDR3 length: 14
V gene: TRBV19
J gene: TRBJ2-1